This T cell receptor beta chain derives from a study of blood T cell repertoires in COVID-19. This clone was counted a single time. The germline CDR1 and CDR2 sequences are MDHEN and SYDVKM. The CDR3 sequence is 14 residues long. With 3 bases clipped from V and 9 bases from J, the junction kept 8 bases outside the gene matches. Here immunoSEQ multiplex PCR was the method, and the copy in TCRdb shows in-frame clones only, minus some. The repertoire holds approximately 300,000 clones, with around 85% as singletons. The chain couples TRBV28 to TRBJ2-1; TRBD2 aligns across 7 bases. The clonotype comes from a woman in her 30s who had been exposed to COVID-19. Sequenced sample: PBMCs or T cells enriched from blood (not recorded which). CDR3 region: CASSFGGSTVEQFF. The CDR3 DNA reads TGTGCCAGCAGTTTCGGCGGGAGTACAGTTGAGCAGTTCTTC.